This entry is about one TCR beta chain. The table came from immunoSEQ multiplex PCR; TCRdb's copy has only in-frame clones and leaves some out. The sample carries 50,000 to 80,000 clones, about 96% recorded once. The CDR3 runs 12 residues. The germline V gene encodes CDR1 SGHTA and CDR2 FQGNSA. The V and J ends lost 5 bases and 9 bases respectively, with 12 bases between them. The entry originates in a study of brain T cells in children with intractable seizures. The TCR sequence derives from a boy less than two years old with focal cortical dysplasia and intractable seizures. The chain is built from TRBV7-2 and TRBJ2-3; no reliable D call. Sequenced here: peripheral blood, sampled at surgery. In DNA, the CDR3 is TGTGCCAGCAGCGCCGCCCCGACGACGCAGTATTTT. Its protein product is CASSAAPTTQYF.